A selection of T cell receptor beta chains follows, all from one sample in a study of blood T cell repertoires in COVID-19. Sequencing was performed with immunoSEQ multiplex PCR; in TCRdb, only in-frame clones are kept and a portion is missing. This sample yields 250,000 to 300,000 clones, of which 85% are seen a single time; approximately 5% belongs to the top ten. The sample consisted of peripheral blood. These TCRs come from a man between 50 and 59 years old with active or convalescent COVID-19. Both conserved end residues are part of each CDR3. Each record gives: D gene, clone size, J gene, V gene, CDR3 protein, CDR3 DNA. A D gene is named only where the DNA matches it firmly. Clone size appears in some rows only: once, few, many, or a class for an expanded clone.

NA | NA | TRBJ1-2 | TRBV28 | CASSEVSGGYYGYTF | TGTGCCAGCAGTGAGGTTTCGGGGGGTTACTATGGCTACACCTTC
NA | NA | TRBJ2-2 | TRBV30 | CAGQGSRELFF | TGTGCCGGCCAGGGGTCCCGGGAGCTGTTTTTT
TRBD2 | NA | TRBJ2-3 | TRBV24-1 | CATSDPGTRGTDTQYF | TGTGCCACCAGTGATCCCGGGACTAGAGGCACAGATACGCAGTATTTT
NA | few | TRBJ1-2 | TRBV4-1 | CASSQAAGAKGYTF | TGCGCCAGCAGCCAAGCAGCGGGGGCGAAGGGCTACACCTTC
TRBD1 | NA | TRBJ1-2 | TRBV2 | CASREPGQGNYGYTF | TGTGCCAGCAGAGAGCCCGGACAGGGTAACTATGGCTACACCTTC
TRBD1 | NA | TRBJ1-1 | TRBV3-1/TRBV3-2 | CASTDRGARNTEAFF | TGTGCCAGCACGGACAGGGGTGCTAGGAACACTGAAGCTTTCTTT
NA | NA | TRBJ2-7 | TRBV3-1/TRBV3-2 | CASSQDLSSGYEQYF | TGTGCCAGCAGCCAAGATCTGTCTAGTGGCTACGAGCAGTACTTC
NA | NA | TRBJ1-1 | TRBV7-2 | CASSLDGVTEAFF | TGTGCCAGCAGCCTCGACGGGGTAACTGAAGCTTTCTTT
NA | NA | TRBJ2-7 | TRBV12-3/TRBV12-4 | CASRTLQGYEQYF | TGTGCCAGCAGGACCTTACAGGGCTACGAGCAGTACTTC
TRBD2 | NA | TRBJ2-3 | TRBV28 | CASSVGLAGAQRNF | TGTGCCAGCAGCGTAGGGCTAGCGGGGGCCCAAAGAAATTTT
TRBD1 | NA | TRBJ2-2 | TRBV11-3 | CASSFGQGNTGELFF | TGTGCCAGCAGCTTCGGACAGGGGAACACCGGGGAGCTGTTTTTT
TRBD1 | once | TRBJ2-2 | TRBV5-6 | CASSSNRGSTGELFF | TGTGCCAGCAGCTCCAACAGGGGTAGCACCGGGGAGCTGTTTTTT
NA | NA | TRBJ2-6 | TRBV4-1 | CASSPVQVSGANVLTF | TGCGCCAGCAGCCCAGTACAGGTATCTGGGGCCAACGTCCTGACTTTC
TRBD1 | NA | TRBJ1-1 | TRBV28 | CASKLPGQGFTEAFF | TGTGCCAGCAAACTTCCGGGACAGGGGTTCACTGAAGCTTTCTTT
NA | NA | TRBJ2-3 | TRBV6-5 | CASSSGRTDTQYF | TGTGCCAGCAGCAGCGGCCGCACAGATACGCAGTATTTT